These 13 T cell receptor beta chains share one sample of origin, sequenced in a study of T cell responses to AZD1222 COVID-19 vaccine. Clones were sequenced by immunoSEQ multiplex PCR, and TCRdb holds only the in-frame ones, with some missing. The table has around 180,000 clones, 88% seen once. This sample comprised peripheral blood, obtained 28 days after the second AZD1222 dose. These receptors all come from an adult who received the AZD1222 COVID-19 vaccine.

The V and J genes are TRBV6-2 or TRBV6-3 and TRBJ2-2; 7 nucleotides agree with TRBD2. The V gene end was trimmed by 7 bases and the J gene end by 3 bases; junction bases not matched to a gene: 14. Germline V lookup: CDR1 MNHEY, CDR2 SVGEGT. The CDR3 extends over 17 amino acids. The chain's CDR3 is CASIPVRGGYDTGELFF. The CDR3 DNA reads as TGTGCCAGCATCCCGGTTCGGGGAGGGTATGACACCGGGGAGCTGTTTTTT.

The CDR3 DNA reads TGTGCCAGCAGCAATCGCGACAGGGGGTCCCGAGAGACCCAGTACTTC. Translation gives CASSNRDRGSRETQYF. The gene calls are TRBV21-1 and TRBJ2-5; the table calls TRBD1, which could not be checked here. TRBV21-1 is noted as a pseudogene. The CDR3 length is 16 residues.

The chain has TRBV5-1 and TRBJ2-7; TRBD2 aligns across 9 bases. The CDR3 covers 18 residues. The V gene end was trimmed by 2 bases and the J gene end by 1 base; junction bases not matched to a gene: 13. Germline CDR1 and CDR2: SGHRS and YFSETQ. CDR3 residues: CASSLSGAGGRGSYEQYF. The DNA of the CDR3 is TGCGCCAGCAGCTTAAGCGGCGCCGGCGGGAGGGGATCCTACGAGCAGTACTTC.

The J gene is TRBJ2-7, the V gene TRBV28; D ambiguous. This CDR3 is 15 amino acids long. The V end was cut by 2 bases, the J end by 3 bases, with 14 bases between. Per the germline V gene, CDR1 is MDHEN and CDR2 is SYDVKM. DNA for the CDR3: TGTGCCAGCAGTTTAATGCGCGGTTTAGGCTACGAGCAGTACTTC. This translates into CASSLMRGLGYEQYF.

V gene TRBV18 combines with J gene TRBJ1-1; a weak D match, TRBD1 (5 bases). The ends were cut back, 4 bases at V and 2 bases at J, with 5 bases in the middle. CDR1 and CDR2 (germline): KGHSH, LQKENI. The CDR3 runs 12 residues. This CDR3 reads CASSRGNTEAFF. The CDR3 region has the DNA TGTGCCAGCTCACGGGGCAACACTGAAGCTTTCTTT.

The rearrangement links TRBV11-1 to TRBJ1-5; no definite D call. Trimming removed 2 bases from V and 6 bases from J, with 8 bases in between. The CDR3 covers 13 residues. Germline V gene data show CDR1 as SGHAT and CDR2 as FQDESV (reference sequence). CDR3 nucleotides: TGTGCCAGCAGCTTACGAGAAGCTCAGCCCCAGCATTTT. Encoded protein: CASSLREAQPQHF. Using reference TRBV11-1 and TRBJ1-5 for the parts outside the CDR3, the full variable domain is EAEVAQSPRYKITEKSQAVAFWCDPISGHATLYWYRQILGQGPELLVQFQDESVVDDSQLPKDRFSAERLKGVDSTLKIQPAELGDSAMYLCASSLREAQPQHFGDGTRLSIL.

The CDR3 coding sequence is TGTGCCAGCAGCTTAGATCGGATCACCGGGGAGCTGTTTTTT. It specifies CASSLDRITGELFF. The chain employs TRBV11-2 and TRBJ2-2; D remains unclear. The CDR3 has 14 amino acids. Germline V lookup: CDR1 SGHAT, CDR2 FQNNGV. The V end lost 0 bases, the J end lost 4 bases, and 6 bases lay between the germline ends.

This clone was counted between two and nine times. The CDR3 here is CAWIGKGARWGGELFF. The CDR3 nucleotides are TGTGCCTGGATAGGCAAGGGGGCGAGGTGGGGCGGGGAGCTGTTTTTT. The V gene is TRBV30, the J gene TRBJ2-2; 7 nucleotides agree with TRBD1. This CDR3 has 16 amino acids. Unmatched junction bases numbered 15, after V lost 4 bases and J lost 7 bases. Germline lookup yields CDR1 GTSNPN and CDR2 SVGIG (reference sequence).

This clone came up a few times. The V and J genes are TRBV19 and TRBJ1-3, with 7 bases matching TRBD1. Per germline, CDR1 LNHDA and CDR2 SQIVND (reference sequence). This CDR3 has 16 residues. The V gene end was trimmed by 6 bases and the J gene end by 1 base; junction bases not matched to a gene: 9. The CDR3 region has the DNA TGTGCCAGTAGCCAAGTATCACAGGGGTCTGGAAACACCATATATTTT. Protein product: CASSQVSQGSGNTIYF.

The V call is TRBV7-2, the J call TRBJ2-1, with 12 bases matching TRBD2. Germline V CDR1 and CDR2: SGHTA, FQGNSA. V was pared by 5 bases and J by 7 bases, with 6 bases of the junction left unmatched. This CDR3 has 15 amino acids. The CDR3 nucleotides are TGTGCCAGCAGCCTGGGACTAGCGGGTTCGAATGAGCAGTTCTTC. This encodes CASSLGLAGSNEQFF. Variable domain in full (rest from reference TRBV7-2 and TRBJ2-1): GAGVSQSPSNKVTEKGKDVELRCDPISGHTALYWYRQSLGQGLEFLIYFQGNSAPDKSGLPSDRFSAERTGGSVSTLTIQRTQQEDSAVYLCASSLGLAGSNEQFFGPGTRLTVL.

This clone appeared a single time. The chain combines TRBV19 with TRBJ2-7; no clear D gene. V shed 2 bases and J shed 4 bases, with 9 bases lying between them. Germline V gene sequence: CDR1 LNHDA, CDR2 SQIVND (reference sequence). This CDR3 has 13 residues. CDR3 nucleotide sequence: TGTGCCAGTAGTATAACCGACATGTACGAGCAGTACTTC. Translated, it gives CASSITDMYEQYF.

CDR3 in amino acids: CASTTDKGYEQYF. In DNA, the CDR3 is TGTGCCAGTACTACAGACAAGGGCTACGAGCAGTACTTC. The V gene is TRBV19, the J gene TRBJ2-7, with D hard to call. The CDR3 length is 13 residues. Per the germline V gene, CDR1 is LNHDA and CDR2 is SQIVND (reference sequence). V shed 7 bases and J shed 3 bases, with 13 bases lying between them. The complete variable domain, with remaining parts taken from reference TRBV19 and TRBJ2-7, reads DGGITQSPKYLFRKEGQNVTLSCEQNLNHDAMYWYRQDPGQGLRLIYYSQIVNDFQKGDIAEGYSVSREKKESFPLTVTSAQKNPTAFYLCASTTDKGYEQYFGPGTRLTVT.

This chain uses TRBV11-3 with TRBJ2-3; D ambiguous. This CDR3 is 11 amino acids long. CDR1 SGHNT and CDR2 YENEEA come from the germline V gene. Trimming removed 5 bases from V and 3 bases from J, with 3 bases in between. The CDR3 nucleotides read TGTGCCAGCAGCATTACAGATACGCAGTATTTT. Amino acid sequence: CASSITDTQYF.